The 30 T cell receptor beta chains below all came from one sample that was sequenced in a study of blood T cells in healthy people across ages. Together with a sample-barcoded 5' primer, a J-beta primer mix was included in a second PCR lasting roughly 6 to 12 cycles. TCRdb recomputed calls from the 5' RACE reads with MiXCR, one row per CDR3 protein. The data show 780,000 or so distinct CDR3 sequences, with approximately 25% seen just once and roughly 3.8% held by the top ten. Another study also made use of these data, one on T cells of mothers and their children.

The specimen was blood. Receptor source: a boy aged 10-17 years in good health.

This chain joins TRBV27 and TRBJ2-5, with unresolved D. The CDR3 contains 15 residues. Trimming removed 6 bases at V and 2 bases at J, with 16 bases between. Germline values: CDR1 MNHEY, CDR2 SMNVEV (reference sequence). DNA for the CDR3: TGTGCCAGCAGCAAAACCCAACCCGGACAAGAGACCCAGTACTTC. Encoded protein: CASSKTQPGQETQYF.

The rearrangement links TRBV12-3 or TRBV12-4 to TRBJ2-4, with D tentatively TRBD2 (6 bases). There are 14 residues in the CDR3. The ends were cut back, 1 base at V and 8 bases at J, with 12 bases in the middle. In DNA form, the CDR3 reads TGTGCCAGCAGTTTAGGCAGGTCGGGGGACATTCAGTACTTC. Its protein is CASSLGRSGDIQYF.

CDR3 in DNA: TGTGCCAGCAGCTTAGCCGGGACAGGGGCTGCAGCTTTCTTT. Translated: CASSLAGTGAAAFF. The chain employs TRBV7-2 and TRBJ1-1, with TRBD1 identical over 10 bases. In germline, CDR1 is SGHTA, CDR2 FQGNSA. The CDR3 loop spans 14 amino acids. With V trimmed by 0 bases and J by 10 bases, 5 bases remained unmatched.

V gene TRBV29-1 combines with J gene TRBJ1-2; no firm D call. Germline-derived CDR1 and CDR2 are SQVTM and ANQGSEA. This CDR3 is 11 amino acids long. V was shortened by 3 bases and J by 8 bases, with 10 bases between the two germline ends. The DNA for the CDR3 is TGCAGCGTTGAGGAGGTCGGCGGCTACACCTTC. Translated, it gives CSVEEVGGYTF. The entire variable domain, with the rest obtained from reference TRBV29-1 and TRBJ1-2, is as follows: SAVISQKPSRDICQRGTSLTIQCQVDSQVTMMFWYRQQPGQSLTLIATANQGSEATYESGFVIDKFPISRPNLTFSTLTVSNMSPEDSSIYLCSVEEVGGYTFGSGTRLTVV.

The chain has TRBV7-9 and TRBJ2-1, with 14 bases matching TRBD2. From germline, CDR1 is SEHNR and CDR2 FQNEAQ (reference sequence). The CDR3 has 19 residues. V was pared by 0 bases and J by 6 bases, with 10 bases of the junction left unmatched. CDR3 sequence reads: CASSLAIVTSGRASNEQFF. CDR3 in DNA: TGTGCCAGCAGCTTAGCAATCGTGACTAGCGGGAGGGCGTCCAATGAGCAGTTCTTC.

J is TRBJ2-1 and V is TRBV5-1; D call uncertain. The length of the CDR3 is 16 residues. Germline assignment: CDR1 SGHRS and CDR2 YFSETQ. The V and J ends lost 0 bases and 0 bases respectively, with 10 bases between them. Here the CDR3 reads CASSLGPASSYNEQFF. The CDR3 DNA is TGCGCCAGCAGCTTGGGACCAGCGAGCTCCTACAATGAGCAGTTCTTC.

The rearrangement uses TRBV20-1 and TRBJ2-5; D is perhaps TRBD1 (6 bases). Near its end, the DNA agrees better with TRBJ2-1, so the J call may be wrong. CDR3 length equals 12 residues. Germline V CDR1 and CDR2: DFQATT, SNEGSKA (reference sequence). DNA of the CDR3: TGCAGTGCGTCCGACAGGTACAATGAGCAGTTCTTC. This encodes CSASDRYNEQFF.

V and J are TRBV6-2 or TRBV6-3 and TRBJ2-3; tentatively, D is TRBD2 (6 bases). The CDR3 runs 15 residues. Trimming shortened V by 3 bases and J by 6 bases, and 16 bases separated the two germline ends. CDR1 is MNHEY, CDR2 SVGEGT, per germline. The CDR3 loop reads CASSYIGGPFDTQYF. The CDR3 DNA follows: TGTGCCAGCAGTTATATCGGGGGTCCATTCGATACGCAGTATTTT.

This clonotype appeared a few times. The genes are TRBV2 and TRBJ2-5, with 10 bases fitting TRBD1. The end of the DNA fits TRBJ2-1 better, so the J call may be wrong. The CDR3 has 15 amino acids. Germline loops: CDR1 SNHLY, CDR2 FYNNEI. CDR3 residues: CASRDDRGRTNEQFF. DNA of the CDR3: TGTGCCAGCAGGGACGACAGGGGGCGCACCAATGAGCAGTTCTTC.

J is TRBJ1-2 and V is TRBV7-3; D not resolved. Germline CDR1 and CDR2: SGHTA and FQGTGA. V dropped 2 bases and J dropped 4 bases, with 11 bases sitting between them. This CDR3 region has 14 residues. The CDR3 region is CASSLEPAPYGYTF. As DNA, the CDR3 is TGTGCCAGCAGCTTAGAGCCAGCCCCCTATGGCTACACCTTC.

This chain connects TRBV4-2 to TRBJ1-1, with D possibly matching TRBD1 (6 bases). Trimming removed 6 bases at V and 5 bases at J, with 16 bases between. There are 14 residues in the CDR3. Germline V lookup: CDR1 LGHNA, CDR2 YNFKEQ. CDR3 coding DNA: TGTGCCAGCAGGGATAGAGGGGGAGGGACTGAAGCTTTCTTT. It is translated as CASRDRGGGTEAFF.

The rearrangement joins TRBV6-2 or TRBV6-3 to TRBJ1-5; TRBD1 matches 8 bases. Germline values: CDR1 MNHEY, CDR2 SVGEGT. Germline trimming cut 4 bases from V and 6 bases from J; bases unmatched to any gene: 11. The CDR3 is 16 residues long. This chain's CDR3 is CASSSPRTGFGQPQHF. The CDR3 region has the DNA TGTGCCAGCAGTTCCCCGCGGACAGGGTTCGGTCAGCCCCAGCATTTT.

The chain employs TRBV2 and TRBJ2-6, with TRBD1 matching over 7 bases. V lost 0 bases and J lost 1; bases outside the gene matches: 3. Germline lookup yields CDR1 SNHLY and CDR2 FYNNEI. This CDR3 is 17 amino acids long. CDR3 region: CASSEAGGRSGANVLTF. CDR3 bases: TGTGCCAGCAGTGAAGCAGGGGGCAGGTCTGGGGCCAACGTCCTGACTTTC.

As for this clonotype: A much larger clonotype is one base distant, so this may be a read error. The CDR3 region is CAGSADRGRETQYF. CDR3 coding DNA: TGTGCCGGCAGCGCGGACAGGGGGCGGGAGACCCAGTACTTC. The rearrangement uses TRBV7-2 and TRBJ2-5; TRBD1 matches 11 bases. This CDR3 region has 14 residues. Germline V CDR1 and CDR2: SGHTA, FQGNSA.

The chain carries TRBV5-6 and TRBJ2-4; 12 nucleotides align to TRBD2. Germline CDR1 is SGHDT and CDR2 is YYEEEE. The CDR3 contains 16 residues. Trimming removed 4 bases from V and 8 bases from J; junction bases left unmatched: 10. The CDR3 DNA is TGTGCCAGCAGCGGCGCGACTAGCGGGAGTGGAGACATTCAGTACTTC. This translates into CASSGATSGSGDIQYF.

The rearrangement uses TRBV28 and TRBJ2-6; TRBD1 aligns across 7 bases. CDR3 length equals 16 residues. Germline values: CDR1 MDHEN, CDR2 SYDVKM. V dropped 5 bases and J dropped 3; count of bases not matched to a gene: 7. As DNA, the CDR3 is TGTGCCAGCAGTGTTACAGGGGTCTTTGGGGCCAACGTCCTGACTTTC. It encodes CASSVTGVFGANVLTF.

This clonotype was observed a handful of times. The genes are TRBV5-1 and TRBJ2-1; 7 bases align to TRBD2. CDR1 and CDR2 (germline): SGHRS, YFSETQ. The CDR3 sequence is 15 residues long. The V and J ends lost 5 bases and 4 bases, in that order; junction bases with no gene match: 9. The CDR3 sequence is CASRPSGGSYNEQFF. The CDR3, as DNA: TGCGCCAGCAGGCCTAGCGGAGGCTCGTACAATGAGCAGTTCTTC.

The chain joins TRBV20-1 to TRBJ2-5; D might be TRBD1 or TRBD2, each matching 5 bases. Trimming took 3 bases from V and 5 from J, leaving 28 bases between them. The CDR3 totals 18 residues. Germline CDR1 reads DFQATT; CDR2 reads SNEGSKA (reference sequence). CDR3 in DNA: TGCAGTGCTAGGGGGTCCGGGGCAGGGTTGATTCGGCAGGAGACCCAGTACTTC. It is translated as CSARGSGAGLIRQETQYF.

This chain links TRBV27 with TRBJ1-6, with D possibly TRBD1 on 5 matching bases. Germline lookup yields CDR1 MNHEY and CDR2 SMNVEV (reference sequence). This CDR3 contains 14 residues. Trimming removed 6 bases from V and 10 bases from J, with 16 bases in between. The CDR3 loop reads CASRGQGPQSPLHF. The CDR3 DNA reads TGTGCCAGCAGGGGGCAGGGCCCTCAGTCACCCCTCCACTTT.

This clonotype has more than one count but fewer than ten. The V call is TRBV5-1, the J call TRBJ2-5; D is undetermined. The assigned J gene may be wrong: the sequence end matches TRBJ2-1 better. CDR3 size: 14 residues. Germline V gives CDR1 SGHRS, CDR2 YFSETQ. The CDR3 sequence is CASSLLTLYNEQFF. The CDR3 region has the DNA TGCGCCAGCAGCTTGTTAACGCTCTACAATGAGCAGTTCTTC.

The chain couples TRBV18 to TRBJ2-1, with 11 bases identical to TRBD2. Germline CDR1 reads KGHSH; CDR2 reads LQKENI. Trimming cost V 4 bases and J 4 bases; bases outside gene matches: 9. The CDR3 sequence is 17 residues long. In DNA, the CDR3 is TGTGCCAGCTCACGCAACCAGGGGACTAGCGGTTACAATGAGCAGTTCTTC. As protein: CASSRNQGTSGYNEQFF. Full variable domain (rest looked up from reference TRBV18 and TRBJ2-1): NAGVMQNPRHLVRRRGQEARLRCSPMKGHSHVYWYRQLPEEGLKFMVYLQKENIIDESGMPKERFSAEFPKEGPSILRIQQVVRGDSAAYFCASSRNQGTSGYNEQFFGPGTRLTVL.

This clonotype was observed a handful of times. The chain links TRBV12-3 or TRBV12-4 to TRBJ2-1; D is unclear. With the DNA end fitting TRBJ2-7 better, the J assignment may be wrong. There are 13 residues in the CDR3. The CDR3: CASKPDLWNEQYF. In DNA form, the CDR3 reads TGTGCCAGTAAGCCAGACCTTTGGAACGAGCAGTACTTC.

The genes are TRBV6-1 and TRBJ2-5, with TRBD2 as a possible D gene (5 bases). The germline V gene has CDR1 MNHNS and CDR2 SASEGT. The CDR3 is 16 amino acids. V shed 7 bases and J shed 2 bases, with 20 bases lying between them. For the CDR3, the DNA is TGTGCCAGCACCGCCCGGGTTGGGGAGCGGCAAGAGACCCAGTACTTC. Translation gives CASTARVGERQETQYF.

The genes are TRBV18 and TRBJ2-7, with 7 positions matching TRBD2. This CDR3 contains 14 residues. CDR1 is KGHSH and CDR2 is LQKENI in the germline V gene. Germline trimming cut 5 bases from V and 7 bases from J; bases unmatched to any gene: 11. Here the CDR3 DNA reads TGTGCCAGCTCATTAGCGGGCCCCGCCCGGGAGCAGTACTTC. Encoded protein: CASSLAGPAREQYF.

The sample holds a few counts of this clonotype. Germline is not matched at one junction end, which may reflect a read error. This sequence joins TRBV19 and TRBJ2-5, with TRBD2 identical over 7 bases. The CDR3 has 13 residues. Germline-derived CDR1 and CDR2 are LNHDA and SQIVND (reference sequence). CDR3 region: CASSINSGRTRFF. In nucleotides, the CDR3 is TGTGCCAGTAGTATAAATTCCGGGAGGACGCGGTTCTTC.

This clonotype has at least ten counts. The CDR3 bases are TGTGCCAGCAGCCAAGACTGGGCTAGCGGGAGCTACGAGCAGTACTTC. Translation: CASSQDWASGSYEQYF. V and J are TRBV4-2 and TRBJ2-7; 10 positions agree with TRBD2. Germline V gene sequence: CDR1 LGHNA, CDR2 YNFKEQ. The CDR3 covers 16 residues. V lost 0 bases and J lost 3; bases outside the gene matches: 5.

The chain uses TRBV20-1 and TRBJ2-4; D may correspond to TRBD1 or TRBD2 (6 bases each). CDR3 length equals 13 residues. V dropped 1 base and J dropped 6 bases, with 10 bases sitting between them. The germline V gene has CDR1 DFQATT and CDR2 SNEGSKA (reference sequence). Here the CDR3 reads CSARVPGANIQYF. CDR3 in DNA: TGCAGTGCTAGAGTCCCGGGGGCAAACATTCAGTACTTC.

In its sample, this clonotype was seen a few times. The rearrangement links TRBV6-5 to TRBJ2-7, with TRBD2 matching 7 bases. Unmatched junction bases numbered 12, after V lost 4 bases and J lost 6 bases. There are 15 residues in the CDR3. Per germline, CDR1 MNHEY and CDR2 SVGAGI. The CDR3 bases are TGTGCCAGCAGTTCGGGTGCGGGGAGGGCCCGCGAGCAGTACTTC. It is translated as CASSSGAGRAREQYF.

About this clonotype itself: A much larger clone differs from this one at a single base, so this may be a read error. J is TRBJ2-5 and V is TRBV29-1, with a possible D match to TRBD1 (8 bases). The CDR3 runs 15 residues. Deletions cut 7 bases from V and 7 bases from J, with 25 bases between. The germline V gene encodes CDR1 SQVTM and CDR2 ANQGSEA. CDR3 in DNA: TGCAGCGCCTCCCCGAGCGAGACAGGGGAGGGGACCCAGTACTTC. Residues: CSASPSETGEGTQYF.

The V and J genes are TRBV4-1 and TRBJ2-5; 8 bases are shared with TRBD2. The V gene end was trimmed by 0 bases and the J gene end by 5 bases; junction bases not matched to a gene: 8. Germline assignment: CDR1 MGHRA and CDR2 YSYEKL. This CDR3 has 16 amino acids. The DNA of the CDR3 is TGCGCCAGCAGCCAAGATAGCGGGGAACCTTGGGAGACCCAGTACTTC. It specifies CASSQDSGEPWETQYF.